This TCR beta chain was found in a study of technical replicates of blood from a handful of donors. There are 15 residues in the CDR3. V was cut by 0 bases and J by 8 bases, with 14 bases left in between. From germline, CDR1 is SGHRS and CDR2 YFSETQ. This clone came up a few times. Some clones are missing from TCRdb's copy, which holds only in-frame ones; the method was immunoSEQ multiplex PCR. This repertoire shows 65,000 to 95,000 clones, around 90% found once; its top ten account for approximately 0.27%. The TCR was taken from a human donor in good health. Sequenced input: T cells isolated from PBMCs. The chain combines TRBV5-1 with TRBJ1-4, with TRBD1 as a possible D gene (5 bases). The CDR3, as DNA: TGCGCCAGCAGCTTGGGCGGGACGCCGGCAGAAAAACTGTTTTTT. Amino acid sequence: CASSLGGTPAEKLFF.